This T cell receptor beta chain was recovered during a study of CD8+ T cells in alopecia areata. Whole-study results and caveats: Within the top 100, expanded CD8+ clones significantly decreased with tofacitinib, as did scalp clonality.

CDR1 and CDR2 from the germline V gene are SQVTM and ANQGSEA. The ends lost 5 bases at V and 5 bases at J; junction bases unmatched: 18. This CDR3 is 18 amino acids long. After isolation, RNA underwent reverse transcription to generate cDNA as the sequencing template. Repertoires were generated with immunoSEQ multiplex PCR, while TCRdb's copy carries only in-frame clones and drops some. The table shows approximately 200,000 clones, with 55% to 70% occurring only once. Concerning this clone: What it binds is unknown.

The treatment: oral pan-JAK inhibitor, 5-10 mg twice daily. The sequences come from CD4+ T cells sorted from blood, collected at week 4, from a patient treated with tofacitinib. The genes are TRBV29-1 and TRBJ2-1, with TRBD1 matching over 10 bases. This receptor was identified in a human donor with alopecia areata. In nucleotides, the CDR3 is TGCAGCGTTCGGGCGCCGACAGGGGGCTCCCGGCCAAACAATGAGCAGTTCTTC. Protein sequence: CSVRAPTGGSRPNNEQFF.